This entry lists 16 T cell receptor beta chains sequenced from one sample in a study of blood T cell repertoires in COVID-19 (TCRdb year 2020). Libraries came from the immunoSEQ multiplex PCR assay. Imported from immuneACCESS, the table was reduced by TCRdb to in-frame sequences with V and J called. These copies leave out some clones; in studies compared against another copy, an unresolved V gene accounts for under half, and the cause of the remainder is not known. In this sample the table shows 150,000 to 200,000 clones, about 83% of which occur a single time. The ten largest make up approximately 8% of the sample. The sample comprised peripheral blood. These receptor sequences come from a man aged 60 to 69 with acute or convalescent COVID-19.

The chain combines TRBV12-3 or TRBV12-4 with TRBJ2-1; 10 bases map to TRBD2. This CDR3 has 13 residues. Unmatched junction bases numbered 3, after V lost 7 bases and J lost 6 bases. CDR3 loop: CASNSGGPNEQFF. For the CDR3, the DNA is TGTGCCAGCAATAGCGGGGGGCCCAATGAGCAGTTCTTC.

This chain joins TRBV5-6 and TRBJ1-2; the D is unclear. Deletions cut 0 bases from V and 4 bases from J, with 10 bases between. This CDR3 spans 14 amino acids. Germline V gene sequence: CDR1 SGHDT, CDR2 YYEEEE. The CDR3, as DNA: TGTGCCAGCAGCTTGGCCCAAGCGAGCTATGGCTACACCTTC. Translated, it gives CASSLAQASYGYTF.

This chain's CDR3 is CASSIYGFRDTEAFF. In nucleotides, the CDR3 is TGTGCCAGCAGCATATACGGGTTTCGGGACACTGAAGCTTTCTTT. The chain couples TRBV11-2 to TRBJ1-1; D gene unclear. Germline V gene data show CDR1 as SGHAT and CDR2 as FQNNGV. The V gene lost 5 bases and the J gene lost 3 bases, with 16 bases spanning the gap. This CDR3 is built from 15 residues.

The J gene is TRBJ1-6, the V gene TRBV6-5; D unclear. Germline V gene lookup returns CDR1 MNHEY and CDR2 SVGAGI. The germline V and J ends were trimmed by 0 bases and 0 bases, with 6 bases remaining between them. This CDR3 contains 16 residues. The CDR3 is CASSYSGSSYNSPLHF. The CDR3 bases are TGTGCCAGCAGTTACTCAGGGAGCTCCTATAATTCACCCCTCCACTTT.

The rearrangement joins TRBV5-1 to TRBJ2-5; D is possibly TRBD1 (6 bases). The CDR3 spans 13 residues. Germline loops: CDR1 SGHRS, CDR2 YFSETQ. V lost 1 base to trimming and J lost 5 bases, with 9 bases between them. The CDR3 protein is CASSLQGMETQYF. In DNA, the CDR3 is TGCGCCAGCAGCTTGCAGGGGATGGAGACCCAGTACTTC.

The chain's CDR3 is CASSLGFGGETQYF. The CDR3 coding sequence is TGTGCCAGCAGCTTAGGGTTCGGCGGAGAGACCCAGTACTTC. This chain links TRBV11-1 with TRBJ2-5; D remains unclear. This CDR3 has 14 amino acids. Per germline, CDR1 SGHAT and CDR2 FQDESV (reference sequence). The V gene lost 1 base and the J gene lost 4 bases, with 10 bases spanning the gap.

This rearrangement joins TRBV2 to TRBJ2-5; TRBD2 agrees at 7 bases. There are 13 residues in the CDR3. Trimming cost V 8 bases and J 3 bases; bases outside gene matches: 6. Germline lookup yields CDR1 SNHLY and CDR2 FYNNEI. CDR3 region: CASSGGREETQYF. The CDR3 DNA reads TGTGCCAGCTCCGGGGGGAGGGAAGAGACCCAGTACTTC.

The rearrangement uses TRBV5-1 and TRBJ1-1; tentative D call: TRBD1 (5 bases). The ends were cut back, 0 bases at V and 0 bases at J, with 12 bases in the middle. This CDR3 is 16 amino acids long. Germline V gene sequence: CDR1 SGHRS, CDR2 YFSETQ. The CDR3 is CASSLGQSYMNTEAFF. Here the CDR3 DNA reads TGCGCCAGCAGCTTGGGACAGAGTTACATGAACACTGAAGCTTTCTTT.

The J gene is TRBJ2-1, the V gene TRBV29-1; 8 bases line up with TRBD1. This CDR3 has 13 amino acids. Trimming at V came to 5 bases and at J to 4 bases, leaving 4 bases not matched to a gene. Germline loops: CDR1 SQVTM, CDR2 ANQGSEA. This chain's CDR3 is CSVLGQGYNEQFF. The CDR3 DNA is TGCAGCGTTCTAGGACAGGGTTACAATGAGCAGTTCTTC.

The V gene is TRBV4-1, the J gene TRBJ2-2; the D gene is possibly TRBD1 (6 bases). Germline assignment: CDR1 MGHRA and CDR2 YSYEKL. The CDR3 has 15 residues. The germline V and J ends were trimmed by 4 bases and 1 base, with 10 bases remaining between them. In DNA, the CDR3 is TGCGCCAGCAGCCTCACGACAGGGAACACCGGGGAGCTGTTTTTT. It codes for CASSLTTGNTGELFF.

The chain has TRBV4-3 and TRBJ1-5; D perhaps matches TRBD1 (5 bases). Trimming removed 0 bases from V and 6 bases from J, with 15 bases in between. CDR1 is LGHNA and CDR2 is YSLEER in the germline V gene. The CDR3 is made up of 16 amino acids. As DNA, the CDR3 is TGCGCCAGCAGCCAAGAAGGGCCAGGGCTCGGTCAGCCCCAGCATTTT. Translated: CASSQEGPGLGQPQHF.

This chain connects TRBV6-6 to TRBJ1-3; TRBD1 agrees at 7 bases. Germline values: CDR1 MNHNY, CDR2 SVGAGI (reference sequence). This CDR3 is 16 amino acids long. J was trimmed by 0 bases and V by 2 bases; bases with no gene match: 4. The CDR3 reads CASSYPGQSSGNTIYF. The CDR3 DNA sequence: TGTGCCAGCAGTTACCCGGGACAGAGCTCTGGAAACACCATATATTTT.

CDR3: CAWSRYSGTAYGYTF. The CDR3 DNA reads TGTGCCTGGAGCCGATACTCCGGGACAGCCTATGGCTACACCTTC. The rearrangement joins TRBV30 to TRBJ1-2; TRBD1 matches 7 bases. Germline lookup yields CDR1 GTSNPN and CDR2 SVGIG (reference sequence). This CDR3 contains 15 residues. V gave up 3 bases and J gave up 4 bases; unmatched junction bases: 11.

This clone was counted between two and nine times. The chain employs TRBV3-1 (or the pseudogene TRBV3-2) and TRBJ1-4; the match to TRBD1 covers 8 bases. CDR1 LGHDT and CDR2 YNNKEL come from the germline V gene (reference sequence). J lost 9 bases, V lost 1 base, and 13 bases had no gene match. The CDR3 is 17 residues long. CDR3: CASSQGYSTGDRKKLFF. The CDR3 DNA is TGTGCCAGCAGCCAAGGGTACTCGACAGGGGATAGGAAAAAACTGTTTTTT.

This clone came up a few times. V is TRBV4-3 and J is TRBJ1-5; D gene uncertain. Looked up from germline, CDR1 is LGHNA and CDR2 is YSLEER. This CDR3 is 14 amino acids long. Deletions cut 4 bases from V and 3 bases from J, with 10 bases between. The CDR3 here is CASSPEAYNQPQHF. For the CDR3, the DNA is TGCGCCAGCAGCCCAGAGGCATACAATCAGCCCCAGCATTTT.

The chain recombines TRBV4-3 with TRBJ2-2, with 8 bases aligning to TRBD1. The V and J ends lost 6 bases and 1 base, in that order; junction bases with no gene match: 4. The germline V gene has CDR1 LGHNA and CDR2 YSLEER. This CDR3 region has 15 residues. CDR3 in DNA: TGCGCCAGCAGTCCCGGGACAGGGAACACCGGGGAGCTGTTTTTT. Its protein product is CASSPGTGNTGELFF.